One and the same sample provided the 28 T cell receptor beta chains below, sequenced in a study of CD8+CD57+ T cells in acquired aplastic anemia. The TCR beta profiling, which covered VDJ combination and CDR3 sequence, was carried out using genomic DNA as the template. Each CDR3 protein gets one entry after TCRdb re-called the reads with MiXCR. The data contain 300,000 or so distinct CDR3 sequences, 55% to 60% of them seen just once; the ten biggest clones take up 6.5% to 10%. The specimen sequenced was sorted CD4+, CD8+, or CD8+CD57+ T cells (not recorded which) from PBMCs. The receptors were sampled from a human donor with severe aplastic anemia or a healthy control (not recorded which).

The rearrangement links TRBV7-9 to TRBJ2-2; TRBD2 matches at 8 bases. This CDR3 region has 15 residues. The germline V gene encodes CDR1 SEHNR and CDR2 FQNEAQ (reference sequence). V shed 7 bases, J shed 1 base, and the junction held 5 bases outside the gene matches. This chain's CDR3 is CASMLRGGNTGELFF. DNA for the CDR3: TGTGCCAGCATGCTACGGGGGGGGAACACCGGGGAGCTGTTTTTT.

As regards this clonotype: It is likely a read error, because the conserved phenylalanine at the end of the CDR3 is missing. This rearrangement joins TRBV7-9 to TRBJ2-1, with TRBD2 matching over 7 bases. CDR1 is SEHNR and CDR2 is FQNEAQ in the germline V gene (reference sequence). CDR3 length: 16 residues. The CDR3 DNA sequence: TGTGCCAGCAGCTTAGCGCTCAGCGGGGCCTACAACGAGCAGTTCTCC. Translated: CASSLALSGAYNEQFS.

V is TRBV6-2 or TRBV6-3 and J is TRBJ2-3; TRBD2 matches at 10 bases. This CDR3 contains 14 residues. Trimming removed 5 bases from V and 4 bases from J; junction bases left unmatched: 3. Germline CDR1 and CDR2: MNHEY and SVGEGT. The DNA for the CDR3 is TGTGCCAGCAGTACCGGGACTAGCGCAGATACGCAGTATTTT. Its translation: CASSTGTSADTQYF.

The V and J genes are TRBV5-1 and TRBJ2-7; 7 nucleotides match TRBD1. Per germline, CDR1 SGHRS and CDR2 YFSETQ. The CDR3 sequence is 14 residues long. V lost 4 bases, J lost 4 bases, and 8 bases stayed unmatched. The CDR3 region has the DNA TGCGCCAGCAGCCAACGGGACAGAGCTTACGAGCAGTACTTC. It encodes CASSQRDRAYEQYF.

V and J are TRBV20-1 and TRBJ2-5, with TRBD2 matching over 13 bases. The germline V gene has CDR1 DFQATT and CDR2 SNEGSKA (reference sequence). This CDR3 region has 16 residues. Trimming at V came to 3 bases and at J to 6 bases, leaving 10 bases not matched to a gene. CDR3 loop: CSASPRGLAGVQTQYF. For the CDR3, the DNA is TGCAGTGCTAGCCCCCGAGGACTAGCGGGAGTGCAGACCCAGTACTTC.

The CDR3: CASSLAQGLEAFF. CDR3 DNA: TGTGCCAGCAGCTTAGCCCAGGGACTTGAAGCTTTCTTT. The rearrangement joins TRBV7-9 to TRBJ1-1, with D maybe TRBD1 (5 bases). CDR3 size: 13 residues. V was clipped by 0 bases and J by 7 bases, with 9 bases between them. Germline V gives CDR1 SEHNR, CDR2 FQNEAQ (reference sequence).

This clonotype was observed a few times. V gene TRBV20-1 combines with J gene TRBJ2-1; D gene uncertain. The ends were cut back, 0 bases at V and 6 bases at J, with 9 bases in the middle. Per the germline V gene, CDR1 is DFQATT and CDR2 is SNEGSKA (reference sequence). The CDR3 runs 13 residues. CDR3 in amino acids: CSARDLWGNEQFF. For the CDR3, the DNA is TGCAGTGCTAGAGATCTTTGGGGCAATGAGCAGTTCTTC.

The chain employs TRBV14 and TRBJ2-2; 8 nucleotides agree with TRBD2. The CDR3 loop spans 12 amino acids. Germline loops: CDR1 SGHDN, CDR2 FVKESK. Losses at the gene ends were 6 bases for V and 6 bases for J; bases not matched to a gene: 0. DNA for the CDR3: TGTGCCAGCAGGGGACTAGCCGGGGAGCTGTTTTTT. Its protein product is CASRGLAGELFF. Combining the CDR3 with reference TRBV14 and TRBJ2-2 gives the whole variable domain EAGVTQFPSHSVIEKGQTVTLRCDPISGHDNLYWYRRVMGKEIKFLLHFVKESKQDESGMPNNRFLAERTGGTYSTLKVQPAELEDSGVYFCASRGLAGELFFGEGSRLTVL.

V is TRBV20-1 and J is TRBJ2-1, with a possible D match to TRBD1 (5 bases). V lost 2 bases and J 0 bases, leaving 14 bases between the germline ends. The germline V gene encodes CDR1 DFQATT and CDR2 SNEGSKA (reference sequence). This CDR3 comprises 16 residues. CDR3 bases: TGCAGTGCTAGATCCTCGACAGACTTCTCCTACAATGAGCAGTTCTTC. Its protein product is CSARSSTDFSYNEQFF.

This chain links TRBV7-9 with TRBJ1-1; unclear D gene. The V end lost 6 bases, the J end lost 2 bases, and 13 bases lay between the germline ends. Germline lookup yields CDR1 SEHNR and CDR2 FQNEAQ (reference sequence). This CDR3 has 14 amino acids. The CDR3 is CASRLRGSNTEAFF. The CDR3 DNA sequence: TGTGCCAGCAGACTCAGAGGATCCAACACTGAAGCTTTCTTT. The full variable domain, its missing parts supplied by reference TRBV7-9 and TRBJ1-1, is DTGVSQNPRHKITKRGQNVTFRCDPISEHNRLYWYRQTLGQGPEFLTYFQNEAQLEKSRLLSDRFSAERPKGSFSTLEIQRTEQGDSAMYLCASRLRGSNTEAFFGQGTRLTVV.

The chain uses TRBV4-1 and TRBJ2-5; no clear D. Germline CDR1 MGHRA, CDR2 YSYEKL. The CDR3 is made up of 14 amino acids. The V end lost 0 bases, the J end lost 5 bases, and 10 bases lay between the germline ends. The CDR3 nucleotides read TGCGCCAGCAGCCAAGAACACGTTTCGGAGACCCAGTACTTC. Translated, it gives CASSQEHVSETQYF.

The chain has TRBV19 and TRBJ1-1; no clear D gene. This CDR3 has 12 amino acids. Trimming pared 10 bases from V and 1 base from J, leaving 10 bases between. The germline V gene has CDR1 LNHDA and CDR2 SQIVND (reference sequence). The chain's CDR3 is CATRRGNTEAFF. CDR3 bases: TGTGCCACCCGACGGGGGAACACTGAAGCTTTCTTT.

The chain employs TRBV4-1 and TRBJ2-6, with D unclear. CDR3 length: 16 amino acids. Trimming took 1 base from V and 1 from J, leaving 8 bases between them. Looked up from germline, CDR1 is MGHRA and CDR2 is YSYEKL. The CDR3 reads CASSQVRVSGANVLTF. DNA for the CDR3: TGCGCCAGCAGCCAAGTGCGCGTGTCTGGGGCCAACGTCCTGACTTTC.

This clonotype was seen just once. V is TRBV28 and J is TRBJ1-1; D unclear. From germline, CDR1 is MDHEN and CDR2 SYDVKM. Trimming stripped 8 bases from V and 0 bases from J, with 16 bases between. The CDR3 sequence is 15 residues long. This CDR3 is CASGSRARMNTEAFF. In DNA, the CDR3 is TGTGCCAGCGGTTCCCGGGCAAGGATGAACACTGAAGCTTTCTTT.

About this clonotype: Given a much more abundant clone one base away, this may be a read error. The genes are TRBV5-4 and TRBJ2-5; D possibly uses TRBD1 or TRBD2 (6 bases each). CDR1 is SGHNT and CDR2 is YYREEE in the germline V gene (reference sequence). The CDR3 runs to 13 residues. The CDR3 region is CACPRGSGETQHF. The DNA for the CDR3 is TGTGCCTGCCCAAGGGGGTCGGGGGAGACCCAGCACTTC. Together with reference TRBV5-4 and TRBJ2-5, the CDR3 gives the full variable domain: ETGVTQSPTHLIKTRGQQVTLRCSSQSGHNTVSWYQQALGQGPQFIFQYYREEENGRGNFPPRFSGLQFPNYSSELNVNALELDDSALYLCACPRGSGETQHFGPGTRLLVL.

The chain has TRBV7-6 and TRBJ2-2; no clear D gene. CDR3 length equals 14 residues. CDR1 is SGHVS, CDR2 FNYEAQ, per germline. V was trimmed by 5 bases and J by 5 bases, leaving 12 bases between them. The CDR3 sequence is CASSEGVGTGELFF. CDR3 DNA: TGTGCCAGCAGCGAAGGAGTAGGGACCGGGGAGCTGTTTTTT. Full variable domain (missing parts from reference TRBV7-6 and TRBJ2-2): GAGVSQSPRYKVTKRGQDVALRCDPISGHVSLYWYRQALGQGPEFLTYFNYEAQQDKSGLPNDRFSAERPEGSISTLTIQRTEQRDSAMYRCASSEGVGTGELFFGEGSRLTVL.

This clonotype was counted a single time. The chain has TRBV10-3 and TRBJ2-7, with D possibly TRBD1 on 5 matching bases. This CDR3 spans 12 amino acids. Germline lookup yields CDR1 ENHRY and CDR2 SYGVKD. The V end lost 6 bases, the J end lost 5 bases, and 11 bases lay between the germline ends. The CDR3 DNA reads TGTGCCATCAGCCAGGGTGTCGACGAGCAGTACTTC. Residues: CAISQGVDEQYF.

The chain carries TRBV20-1 and TRBJ2-5; D is uncertain. V lost 1 base, J lost 3 bases, and 6 bases lay in between. The CDR3 has 12 residues. Germline V gene sequence: CDR1 DFQATT, CDR2 SNEGSKA (reference sequence). The DNA of the CDR3 is TGCAGTGCTAGAGGGTCAGAAGAGACCCAGTACTTC. It specifies CSARGSEETQYF.

A word on this clonotype: One junction end does not reproduce the germline sequence, and a read error may be involved. The V gene is TRBV6-7, the J gene TRBJ1-3, with D unresolved. TRBV6-7 is placed among ORFs of uncertain function. This CDR3 region has 9 residues. The CDR3 protein is CASRILTVF. The CDR3 coding sequence is TGTGCCAGCAGAATACTCACGGTTTTT.

The sample holds many counts of this clonotype. V is TRBV11-3 and J is TRBJ1-6, with D possibly being TRBD1 (6 bases). V was clipped by 5 bases and J by 8 bases, with 10 bases between them. There are 13 residues in the CDR3. Germline V lookup: CDR1 SGHNT, CDR2 YENEEA. This CDR3 reads CASSERTDSPLHF. The CDR3 nucleotides are TGTGCCAGCAGCGAACGGACAGATTCACCCCTCCACTTT. Complete variable domain (other parts from reference TRBV11-3 and TRBJ1-6): EAGVVQSPRYKIIEKKQPVAFWCNPISGHNTLYWYLQNLGQGPELLIRYENEEAVDDSQLPKDRFSAERLKGVDSTLKIQPAELGDSAVYLCASSERTDSPLHFGNGTRLTVT.

This chain joins TRBV5-1 and TRBJ1-2; 9 bases line up with TRBD1. The germline V gene encodes CDR1 SGHRS and CDR2 YFSETQ. This CDR3 region has 14 residues. The J segment lost 5 bases and the V segment lost 5 bases, leaving 7 bases of the junction unmatched. CDR3 nucleotide sequence: TGCGCCAGCAGGCCGGACAGGGGCCAGTATGGCTACACCTTC. Protein: CASRPDRGQYGYTF.

The chain links TRBV7-2 to TRBJ1-2, with 7 bases identical to TRBD1. The CDR3 is 15 residues long. V gave up 4 bases and J gave up 8 bases; unmatched junction bases: 13. In germline, CDR1 is SGHTA, CDR2 FQGNSA. For the CDR3, the DNA is TGTGCCAGCAGCTCCCGACGGGGACAGACCTACGGCTACACCTTC. Its translation is CASSSRRGQTYGYTF.

J is TRBJ1-2 and V is TRBV20-1; weak D call: TRBD1 (5 bases). Trimming stripped 6 bases from V and 6 bases from J, with 11 bases between. The CDR3 has 11 amino acids. The germline V gene has CDR1 DFQATT and CDR2 SNEGSKA (reference sequence). CDR3 residues: CSAGGSNGYTF. The CDR3, as DNA: TGCAGTGCGGGGGGAAGTAATGGCTACACCTTC.

V and J are TRBV9 and TRBJ1-3, with 7 bases matching TRBD1. Unmatched junction bases numbered 8, after V lost 4 bases and J lost 4 bases. The germline gives CDR1 SGDLS, CDR2 YYNGEE. This CDR3 is 15 amino acids long. CDR3 DNA: TGTGCCAGCAGCCTTAACGAGGGGGCGGGAAACACCATATATTTT. Its protein is CASSLNEGAGNTIYF.

In its sample, this clonotype was seen many times. This chain links TRBV19 with TRBJ1-3; D possibly corresponds to TRBD1 (5 bases). Germline CDR1 reads LNHDA; CDR2 reads SQIVND (reference sequence). The CDR3 runs to 13 residues. V lost 5 bases to trimming and J lost 10 bases, with 15 bases between them. CDR3 nucleotide sequence: TGTGCCAGTAGTCCCGGGACCGGGATAACCATATATTTT. Residues: CASSPGTGITIYF.

J is TRBJ1-2 and V is TRBV24-1, with TRBD1 matching 8 bases. J lost 4 bases, V lost 4 bases, and 4 bases had no gene match. The CDR3 contains 14 residues. CDR1 is KGHDR and CDR2 is SFDVKD in the germline V gene. CDR3 DNA sequence: TGTGCCACCAGTGACGGGACAGGTCTCTATGGCTACACCTTC. This sequence encodes CATSDGTGLYGYTF.

With respect to this clonotype: This may be a read error, as it is one base from a much larger clone. The chain employs TRBV19 and TRBJ1-5, with D uncertain. Germline V gene data show CDR1 as LNHDA and CDR2 as SQIVND (reference sequence). The CDR3 spans 15 residues. V shed 3 bases and J shed 10 bases, with 19 bases lying between them. The CDR3 coding sequence is TGTGCCAGTAGTATCGGCCGGATTGAGGGAACCCCCCAGCATTTT. Its translation: CASSIGRIEGTPQHF.

This chain uses TRBV15 with TRBJ1-2; no firm D call. The CDR3 is 15 amino acids. The germline CDR1 and CDR2 sequences are LNHNV and YYDKDF (reference sequence). The V and J ends lost 2 bases and 4 bases respectively, with 14 bases between them. CDR3 sequence reads: CATSRYRLSAYGYTF. In DNA, the CDR3 is TGTGCCACCAGCAGATACAGACTCTCCGCCTATGGCTACACCTTC.